This paragraph reports one T cell receptor (beta chain). The target antigen is unknown. The junction and the germline gene differ at one end; a read error may be behind it. These data come from a study of regulatory T cells in long-lasting Graves disease. Stated time point: newly diagnosed GD, antithyroid drugs for less than 3 months. Making the TCR library involved RNA that had been extracted from PBMCs. Enrollment of patients was through an endocrinology department in Xi'an, China. Study findings and constraints: TRBV28, TRBJ1-2 and TRBJ2-5 were segments that persistent disease favored.

Germline-derived CDR1 and CDR2 are SGHRS and YFSETQ. The CDR3 sequence is 15 residues long. Construction of the TCR beta libraries employed iRepertoire HTBI primers in conjunction with Arm-PCR of CDR3 regions. TCRdb re-called the multiplex PCR reads with MiXCR, one entry per CDR3 protein. Of roughly 400,000 distinct CDR3 sequences in the sample, about 17% were seen once. These data were also filed under a second study, of T cells in Graves' hyperthyroidism and ophthalmopathy. That source adds: Absence of ophthalmopathy progression within 18 months defined stable Graves' hyperthyroidism. Subjects aged 18 to 65 presented with newly diagnosed hyperthyroidism of less than 2 months' duration.

This TCR was sampled from a woman aged 18-29 years with Graves disease. The rearrangement joins TRBV5-1 to TRBJ2-7; no reliable D call. The sample in question was peripheral blood mononuclear cells (PBMCs), obtained at new diagnosis, from a patient treated with antithyroid drugs. The CDR3 sequence: CASSLIGQSSYELYF. Written as DNA, the CDR3 is TGCGCCAGCAGCTTGATTGGTCAGAGCTCCTACGAGCTGTACTTC. Full variable domain (remainder filled in from reference TRBV5-1 and TRBJ2-7): KAGVTQTPRYLIKTRGQQVTLSCSPISGHRSVSWYQQTPGQGLQFLFEYFSETQRNKGNFPGRFSGRQFSNSRSEMNVSTLELGDSALYLCASSLIGQSSYELYFGPGTRLTVT.